The 30 T cell receptor beta chains reported below all come from one sample, sequenced in a study of blood T cells in healthy people across ages. Together with a sample-barcoded 5' primer, a J-beta primer mix was included in a second PCR lasting roughly 6 to 12 cycles. TCRdb reanalysed the 5' RACE reads using MiXCR and keeps one entry per CDR3 protein. The data show about 1.8 million distinct CDR3 sequences, with around 48% seen just once and more than 2% held by the top ten. Sequencing used blood. Receptor source: a middle-aged woman in good health.

This clonotype was counted only a few times. The genes are TRBV7-9 and TRBJ2-1, with D possibly matching TRBD1 (6 bases). This CDR3 comprises 17 residues. From germline, CDR1 is SEHNR and CDR2 FQNEAQ (reference sequence). V gave up 5 bases and J gave up 0 bases, with 17 bases separating them. Here the CDR3 reads CASSPETGISSYNEQFF. The CDR3 DNA is TGTGCCAGCAGCCCCGAGACAGGAATAAGCTCCTACAATGAGCAGTTCTTC.

V and J are TRBV7-9 and TRBJ1-2; D perhaps matches TRBD1 (5 bases). CDR3 length: 14 amino acids. CDR1 is SEHNR and CDR2 is FQNEAQ in the germline V gene (reference sequence). With 6 bases removed from V and 6 bases from J, the gap between germline ends came to 17 bases. The CDR3 sequence: CASSKTGTVNGYTF. The CDR3 nucleotides read TGTGCCAGCAGTAAGACCGGGACGGTAAATGGCTACACCTTC.

In this sample, this clonotype turned up once. The genes are TRBV10-3 and TRBJ1-6; tentatively, D is TRBD1 (5 bases). Germline lookup yields CDR1 ENHRY and CDR2 SYGVKD. V lost 6 bases to trimming and J lost 10 bases, with 19 bases between them. The CDR3 is 15 amino acids. The CDR3 DNA reads as TGTGCCATCAGCTTTACTGACGGGACCAACTCACCCCTCCACTTT. It translates to CAISFTDGTNSPLHF.

The chain employs TRBV5-1 and TRBJ2-7; D possibly corresponds to TRBD2 (5 bases). The V end lost 4 bases, the J end lost 0 bases, and 14 bases lay between the germline ends. The V gene's germline CDR1 is SGHRS and CDR2 YFSETQ. This CDR3 is built from 15 residues. CDR3 bases: TGCGCCAGCAGCCTAACGGGGAAAACCTCCTACGAGCAGTACTTC. It yields the protein CASSLTGKTSYEQYF.

This clonotype was observed a few times. This chain connects TRBV5-1 to TRBJ2-4; the D gene is possibly TRBD1 (5 bases). Per the germline V gene, CDR1 is SGHRS and CDR2 is YFSETQ. The CDR3 is made up of 14 amino acids. Trimming took 1 base from V and 6 from J, leaving 11 bases between them. This chain's CDR3 is CASSLLPDRNIQYF. As DNA, the CDR3 is TGCGCCAGCAGCTTGTTGCCAGACAGAAACATTCAGTACTTC. The whole variable domain, remainder taken from reference TRBV5-1 and TRBJ2-4, is KAGVTQTPRYLIKTRGQQVTLSCSPISGHRSVSWYQQTPGQGLQFLFEYFSETQRNKGNFPGRFSGRQFSNSRSEMNVSTLELGDSALYLCASSLLPDRNIQYFGAGTRLSVL.

In nucleotides, the CDR3 is TGTGCCAGCAGCCACATTAGCGGGGGGGCGGGCGCAGATACGCAGTATTTT. Translating it yields CASSHISGGAGADTQYF. The chain couples TRBV4-2 to TRBJ2-3; 11 bases agree with TRBD2. Germline CDR1 reads LGHNA; CDR2 reads YNFKEQ. The CDR3 consists of 17 residues. The ends lost 3 bases at V and 4 bases at J; junction bases unmatched: 9.

This clonotype was picked up a small number of times. The chain joins TRBV28 to TRBJ2-5, with TRBD2 matching over 9 bases. Germline CDR1 and CDR2: MDHEN and SYDVKM. CDR3 size: 17 residues. Losses at the gene ends were 6 bases for V and 2 bases for J; bases not matched to a gene: 13. The CDR3 bases are TGTGCCAGCAGAACCCGGGGAGCCAGCGGGGGGCAAGAGACCCAGTACTTC. Residues: CASRTRGASGGQETQYF.

This chain uses TRBV5-1 with TRBJ2-1; 9 bases line up with TRBD1. Losses at the gene ends were 6 bases for V and 5 bases for J; bases not matched to a gene: 3. Per the germline V gene, CDR1 is SGHRS and CDR2 is YFSETQ. The CDR3 runs 13 residues. The CDR3 region has the DNA TGCGCCAGCACGGGGACAGGGAACAATGAGCAGTTCTTC. Translation gives CASTGTGNNEQFF.

The rearrangement uses TRBV5-4 and TRBJ2-3; tentative D call: TRBD2 (5 bases). Trimming shortened V by 0 bases and J by 6 bases, and 14 bases separated the two germline ends. The CDR3 has 15 residues. Germline V CDR1 and CDR2: SGHNT, YYREEE (reference sequence). The CDR3 nucleotides are TGTGCCAGCAGCTTGGGAGGGCCCCAGCGGGATACGCAGTATTTT. It codes for CASSLGGPQRDTQYF.

Only a few counts were recorded for this clonotype. The chain joins TRBV6-2 or TRBV6-3 to TRBJ2-5, with D tentatively TRBD2 (5 bases). Germline V gene sequence: CDR1 MNHEY, CDR2 SVGEGT. Trimming stripped 2 bases from V and 1 base from J, with 8 bases between. The CDR3 has 14 residues. The CDR3 is CASSYKRTQETQYF. CDR3 DNA: TGTGCCAGCAGTTACAAGCGGACCCAAGAGACCCAGTACTTC.

The chain uses TRBV19 and TRBJ2-4; D is perhaps TRBD2 (5 bases). The V and J ends lost 5 bases and 2 bases respectively, with 13 bases between them. This CDR3 region has 15 residues. In germline, CDR1 is LNHDA, CDR2 SQIVND (reference sequence). The chain's CDR3 is CASSLGVGSKNIQYF. The CDR3, as DNA: TGTGCCAGTAGTCTGGGAGTCGGGTCCAAAAACATTCAGTACTTC.

The genes are TRBV14 and TRBJ1-1; D uncertain. V was clipped by 2 bases and J by 5 bases, with 9 bases between them. CDR1 and CDR2 (germline): SGHDN, FVKESK. This CDR3 spans 13 amino acids. The chain's CDR3 is CASSQLRGTEAFF. The CDR3 bases are TGTGCCAGCAGCCAATTGCGAGGAACTGAAGCTTTCTTT.

The rearrangement links TRBV20-1 to TRBJ2-1; TRBD1 is a possible D gene (6 bases). Deletions cut 7 bases from V and 5 bases from J, with 15 bases between. This CDR3 is built from 13 residues. The germline gives CDR1 DFQATT, CDR2 SNEGSKA (reference sequence). The CDR3 nucleotides are TGCAGTGTCACAGGGCCTGGTAACAATGAGCAGTTCTTC. This encodes CSVTGPGNNEQFF.

This rearrangement joins TRBV4-3 to TRBJ2-5, with 8 nucleotides matching TRBD2. This CDR3 comprises 15 residues. Per the germline V gene, CDR1 is LGHNA and CDR2 is YSLEER. The V segment lost 4 bases and the J segment 1 base; nucleotides outside the gene matches: 5. In nucleotides, the CDR3 is TGCGCCAGCAGCCTCACGGGGGGGGCCCAAGAGACCCAGTACTTC. Translation gives CASSLTGGAQETQYF.

The CDR3 region has the DNA TGTGCCAGCAGCCAAGGAACGGTATCGGAGACCCAGTACTTC. Protein sequence: CASSQGTVSETQYF. The rearrangement joins TRBV3-1 to TRBJ2-5; D ambiguous. V was clipped by 1 base and J by 5 bases, with 11 bases between them. The V gene's germline CDR1 is LGHDT and CDR2 YNNKEL (reference sequence). The CDR3 consists of 14 residues.

The rearrangement uses TRBV4-1 and TRBJ1-1; 7 bases map to TRBD1. Germline V gene sequence: CDR1 MGHRA, CDR2 YSYEKL. The CDR3 has 12 residues. V shed 2 bases, J shed 7 bases, and the junction held 1 base outside the gene matches. The CDR3 bases are TGCGCCAGCAGCCAACAGGGGGGTGAAGCTTTCTTT. Residues: CASSQQGGEAFF.

This clonotype appeared a few times. CDR3 loop: CASSEGPVTYEQYF. CDR3 nucleotides: TGTGCCAGCAGTGAGGGGCCCGTTACGTACGAGCAGTACTTC. The chain combines TRBV6-1 with TRBJ2-7, with D possibly matching TRBD1 (5 bases). The CDR3 length is 14 residues. From germline, CDR1 is MNHNS and CDR2 SASEGT. Trimming stripped 3 bases from V and 4 bases from J, with 13 bases between.

The chain combines TRBV28 with TRBJ2-1, with D hard to call. Deletions cut 6 bases from V and 2 bases from J, with 11 bases between. CDR1 and CDR2 (germline): MDHEN, SYDVKM. The CDR3 extends over 14 amino acids. This chain's CDR3 is CASREPTTYNEQFF. The CDR3 bases are TGTGCCAGCAGGGAGCCAACCACCTACAATGAGCAGTTCTTC.

With regard to this clonotype: At one end, the junction sequence differs from germline, possibly due to a read error. CDR3 DNA sequence: TGTGCCAGCAGTTTATCGGACAGTAGATACAAGGAGCAGTTCTTC. Its translation: CASSLSDSRYKEQFF. The genes are TRBV12-3 or TRBV12-4 and TRBJ2-1; weak D call: TRBD1 (6 bases). The CDR3 length is 15 residues.

The chain links TRBV6-2 or TRBV6-3 to TRBJ2-5, with TRBD1 matching over 7 bases. Losses at the gene ends were 6 bases for V and 1 base for J; bases not matched to a gene: 8. This CDR3 contains 15 residues. Germline-derived CDR1 and CDR2 are MNHEY and SVGEGT. The CDR3 region has the DNA TGTGCCAGCAGCCCCCGACAGGGCCTCCAAGAGACCCAGTACTTC. Translation: CASSPRQGLQETQYF.

The CDR3 DNA reads as TGTGCCAGCAGCTTATATATGGGATTGGGGGACAAATACAATGAGCAGTTCTTC. Amino acid sequence: CASSLYMGLGDKYNEQFF. J is TRBJ2-1 and V is TRBV11-2; D may be TRBD1 (6 bases). The V end was cut by 2 bases, the J end by 4 bases, with 21 bases between. This CDR3 is 18 amino acids long. Germline CDR1 SGHAT, CDR2 FQNNGV.

This clonotype was seen a few times. The chain recombines TRBV7-9 with TRBJ1-2; D uncertain. V dropped 10 bases and J dropped 4 bases, with 10 bases sitting between them. CDR1 is SEHNR and CDR2 is FQNEAQ in the germline V gene (reference sequence). The CDR3 spans 11 residues. CDR3 region: CATPRAYGYTF. The CDR3 bases are TGTGCCACCCCAAGGGCCTATGGCTACACCTTC.

This clonotype has more than one count but fewer than ten. This chain joins TRBV20-1 and TRBJ1-6, with D perhaps TRBD1 (5 bases). Germline CDR1 and CDR2: DFQATT and SNEGSKA (reference sequence). Trimming cost V 6 bases and J 2 bases, with 17 bases left between them. The CDR3 has 16 amino acids. Here the CDR3 DNA reads TGCAGTGCACAGACCCGGGGGGATGCCTATAATTCACCCCTCCACTTT. Residues: CSAQTRGDAYNSPLHF.

This chain links TRBV4-3 with TRBJ1-1; no definite D call. Germline V gene lookup returns CDR1 LGHNA and CDR2 YSLEER. There are 14 residues in the CDR3. Trimming left V 4 bases short and J 2 bases short, with 11 bases between. This CDR3 is CASSPTVRNTEAFF. The CDR3 nucleotides are TGCGCCAGCAGCCCTACGGTCAGAAACACTGAAGCTTTCTTT.

Points on this clonotype: Its ends do not fully match the called genes, so a read error is possible. The J gene is TRBJ2-5, the V gene TRBV7-3, with D possibly being TRBD1 (5 bases). Germline values: CDR1 SGHTA, CDR2 FQGTGA. The CDR3 consists of 12 residues. The chain's CDR3 is CASSLTQGEQYF. Here the CDR3 DNA reads TGTGCCAGCAGCCTAACCCAGGGTGAGCAGTACTTC.

A single count supports this clonotype. The J gene is TRBJ2-1, the V gene TRBV24-1; the match to TRBD2 covers 8 bases. Germline V gives CDR1 KGHDR, CDR2 SFDVKD. This CDR3 has 16 residues. Trimming took 3 bases from V and 3 from J; bases not matched to a gene: 6. The CDR3 nucleotides are TGTGCCACCAGTGATCCCGGGGGGGAGGACTACAATGAGCAGTTCTTC. This codes for CATSDPGGEDYNEQFF.

This clonotype has a handful of counts. This chain connects TRBV3-1 to TRBJ2-5, with D uncertain. From germline, CDR1 is LGHDT and CDR2 YNNKEL (reference sequence). CDR3 length: 14 amino acids. V was clipped by 0 bases and J by 6 bases, with 11 bases between them. CDR3 amino acids: CASSQEHPVKTQYF. In nucleotides, the CDR3 is TGTGCCAGCAGCCAAGAACATCCCGTCAAGACCCAGTACTTC.

The chain combines TRBV24-1 with TRBJ2-5, with a possible D match to TRBD1 (6 bases). CDR3 length: 17 residues. V lost 3 bases and J 4 bases, leaving 20 bases between the germline ends. Germline CDR1 and CDR2: KGHDR and SFDVKD. The CDR3 nucleotides are TGTGCCACCAGTGATATATCAACAGGGTTGGAGCGAGAGACCCAGTACTTC. This translates into CATSDISTGLERETQYF.

The chain employs TRBV6-2 or TRBV6-3 and TRBJ1-2, with D perhaps matching TRBD1 (6 bases). Per germline, CDR1 MNHEY and CDR2 SVGEGT. The CDR3 runs 14 residues. V was pared by 5 bases and J by 8 bases, with 18 bases between. Here the CDR3 DNA reads TGTGCCAGCAGTACTGACGGACAGAAAGAGGGCTACACCTTC. Amino acids: CASSTDGQKEGYTF.

The sample holds a few counts of this clonotype. The V and J genes are TRBV6-5 and TRBJ2-4; either TRBD1 or TRBD2 may fit D (5 bases each). The J call may be in error: the DNA end matches TRBJ2-5 better. This CDR3 region has 15 residues. CDR1 and CDR2 (germline): MNHEY, SVGAGI. CDR3 sequence: CASSYSEVTEETQYF. The DNA for the CDR3 is TGTGCCAGCAGTTACTCGGAGGTGACAGAAGAGACCCAGTACTTC.